The 14 T cell receptor beta chains in this list originate from one sample, sequenced in a study of blood T cell repertoires in COVID-19 (dated by TCRdb to 2020 to 2022). The method behind the library was the immunoSEQ multiplex PCR assay. TCRdb stores this immuneACCESS table with in-frame sequences only. Part of the clones is absent; in the studies checked, under half of the shortfall reflects unresolved V genes, and no reason is known for the rest. The table for this sample lists about 320,000 clones; around 88% of them were counted only once. Jointly, the top ten make up 1.5% to 2% of the sample. The sample consisted of peripheral blood. Source of these receptors: a woman aged 25 to 45 with COVID-19, enrolled during active disease.

A word on this clone: Other DNA sequences within the sample encode an identical CDR3. J is TRBJ2-1 and V is TRBV6-2 or TRBV6-3; 9 bases are shared with TRBD2. The CDR3 is 14 residues long. Germline V gene data show CDR1 as MNHEY and CDR2 as SVGEGT. The V and J ends lost 0 bases and 7 bases, in that order; junction bases with no gene match: 1. This CDR3 is CASSYSAGGNEQFF. Here the CDR3 DNA reads TGTGCCAGCAGTTACTCCGCGGGGGGGAATGAGCAGTTCTTC.

This clone was found a few times. The CDR3 DNA follows: TGTGCCAGCAGCCAGGGACAGGGAAGGGAAAAACTGTTTTTT. Encoded protein: CASSQGQGREKLFF. The genes are TRBV7-9 and TRBJ1-4; 9 bases are a match to TRBD1. J was trimmed by 8 bases and V by 5 bases; bases with no gene match: 6. CDR1 is SEHNR, CDR2 FQNEAQ, per germline (reference sequence). The CDR3 loop spans 14 amino acids.

For the CDR3, the DNA is TGTGCCAGCAGCATAGGGGGACAGGGTAAGACTGAGCAGTTCTTC. The encoded protein is CASSIGGQGKTEQFF. The chain uses TRBV7-3 and TRBJ2-1; TRBD1 agrees at 9 bases. V was pared by 5 bases and J by 9 bases, with 11 bases of the junction left unmatched. The CDR3 totals 15 residues. Germline CDR1 SGHTA, CDR2 FQGTGA.

The gene calls are TRBV3-1 (or the pseudogene TRBV3-2) and TRBJ1-3; 7 nucleotides agree with TRBD1. CDR3 length: 16 amino acids. After removal of 1 base from V and 1 base from J, the junction contained 4 bases not matched to a gene. Germline values: CDR1 LGHDT, CDR2 YNNKEL (reference sequence). CDR3 sequence: CASSQGQGQSGNTIYF. CDR3 nucleotide sequence: TGTGCCAGCAGCCAAGGACAGGGTCAGTCTGGAAACACCATATATTTT.

The V and J genes are TRBV10-1 and TRBJ1-6; 7 bases fit TRBD1. There are 14 residues in the CDR3. Germline V gene sequence: CDR1 WNHNN, CDR2 SYGVQD (reference sequence). J gave up 0 bases and V 8 bases, and 1 base lay outside the gene matches. The CDR3 is CASRDSSYNSPLHF. The CDR3 bases are TGCGCCAGCCGGGACAGCTCCTATAATTCACCCCTCCACTTT.

The chain is built from TRBV7-2 and TRBJ1-1; 11 nucleotides agree with TRBD1. V trimming: 1 base; J trimming: 5 bases; junction bases outside the gene matches: 12. The CDR3 is 18 amino acids. Germline CDR1 and CDR2: SGHTA and FQGNSA. The CDR3 DNA sequence: TGTGCCAGCAGCTTAGAAACCGGGACAGGGGGGATGAGGACTGAAGCTTTCTTT. This encodes CASSLETGTGGMRTEAFF.

The count of this clone is one. The chain recombines TRBV9 with TRBJ2-7, with 10 bases that match TRBD1. The CDR3 extends over 15 amino acids. Germline V gene lookup returns CDR1 SGDLS and CDR2 YYNGEE. V shed 0 bases, J shed 3 bases, and the junction held 3 bases outside the gene matches. The CDR3 nucleotides are TGTGCCAGCAGCGTAGGGGACAGGGGAATCTACGAGCAGTACTTC. Protein: CASSVGDRGIYEQYF.

The chain recombines TRBV7-2 with TRBJ2-2; possible D gene TRBD2, 6 bases. Trimming cost V 3 bases and J 4 bases, with 12 bases left between them. The CDR3 totals 15 residues. The V gene's germline CDR1 is SGHTA and CDR2 FQGNSA. The CDR3 DNA reads TGTGCCAGCAGCTTCCGGGACTCCAGCACCGGGGAGCTGTTTTTT. Translation gives CASSFRDSSTGELFF.

The chain links TRBV4-2 to TRBJ2-3; 12 bases line up with TRBD2. The J segment lost 3 bases and the V segment lost 3 bases, leaving 4 bases of the junction unmatched. The CDR3 has 16 residues. From germline, CDR1 is LGHNA and CDR2 YNFKEQ. The CDR3 sequence: CASSQLAGGPTDTQYF. The CDR3 DNA sequence: TGTGCCAGCAGCCAGCTAGCGGGGGGGCCGACAGATACGCAGTATTTT.

The chain combines TRBV6-2 or TRBV6-3 with TRBJ2-7; maybe TRBD1 (5 bases). The CDR3 runs to 13 residues. Trimming pared 6 bases from V and 1 base from J, leaving 10 bases between. Germline assignment: CDR1 MNHEY and CDR2 SVGEGT. The CDR3 loop reads CASSLQGSYEQYF. The CDR3 nucleotides read TGTGCCAGCAGCCTGCAGGGATCCTACGAGCAGTACTTC.

This clone has just one count. The V and J genes are TRBV10-2 and TRBJ2-3; possibly TRBD2 for D (6 bases). Trimming shortened V by 2 bases and J by 4 bases, and 16 bases separated the two germline ends. The germline V gene has CDR1 WSHSY and CDR2 SAAADI. The length of the CDR3 is 16 residues. Here the CDR3 reads CASSELSEGLPDTQYF. The CDR3 nucleotides read TGCGCCAGCAGTGAGCTTAGCGAGGGACTTCCAGATACGCAGTATTTT.

This clone has more than one count but fewer than ten. The chain has TRBV28 and TRBJ1-2; D gene unclear. Trimming shortened V by 2 bases and J by 4 bases, and 5 bases separated the two germline ends. There are 12 residues in the CDR3. Per germline, CDR1 MDHEN and CDR2 SYDVKM. The CDR3 sequence: CASSLGSYGYTF. CDR3 sequence (DNA): TGTGCCAGCAGTTTAGGCAGCTATGGCTACACCTTC.

This chain uses TRBV6-5 with TRBJ2-1; tentatively, D is TRBD1 (5 bases). Germline V gene lookup returns CDR1 MNHEY and CDR2 SVGAGI. Between the trimmed V and J ends, which lost 5 bases and 10 bases, there was a span of 12 bases. The CDR3 contains 12 residues. Here the CDR3 reads CASSKGYREQFF. CDR3 sequence (DNA): TGTGCCAGCAGTAAGGGGTACAGGGAGCAGTTCTTC.

In DNA, the CDR3 is TGTGCCAGCAGCCAAGGCTCGGGGACTGAAGCTTTCTTT. Translating gives CASSQGSGTEAFF. The rearrangement joins TRBV3-1 (or the pseudogene TRBV3-2) to TRBJ1-1; D gene ambiguous. CDR3 length: 13 residues. V dropped 1 base and J dropped 5 bases, with 8 bases sitting between them. Germline loops: CDR1 LGHDT, CDR2 YNNKEL (reference sequence).